Listed here are 18 T cell receptor beta chains from one sample, sequenced in a study of Graves' ophthalmopathy and Graves' hyperthyroidism. CDR3 regions of TCR beta were amplified from RNA transcripts. First-round RT-PCR used HTBI primers; second-round multiplex PCR followed. TCRdb redid the calling of the multiplex PCR reads with MiXCR, one entry per CDR3 protein. The sample consists of tens of thousands of distinct CDR3 sequences, 52% of them appearing once. Sequenced: peripheral blood. The receptor set was obtained from an adult man with Graves' ophthalmopathy.

This clonotype was counted a single time. The chain links TRBV14 to TRBJ1-5; D unclear. The CDR3 is 13 amino acids. Germline V gives CDR1 SGHDN, CDR2 FVKESK. V lost 1 base and J 11 bases, leaving 12 bases between the germline ends. The CDR3: CASSQGLMLTQHF. DNA of the CDR3: TGTGCCAGCAGCCAAGGTCTGATGCTGACCCAGCATTTT. The variable domain in full, completed from reference TRBV14 and TRBJ1-5, reads EAGVTQFPSHSVIEKGQTVTLRCDPISGHDNLYWYRRVMGKEIKFLLHFVKESKQDESGMPNNRFLAERTGGTYSTLKVQPAELEDSGVYFCASSQGLMLTQHFGDGTRLSIL.

As to this clonotype: A read error may produce the germline difference seen at one junction end. The chain couples TRBV9 to TRBJ2-5, with TRBD2 matching over 9 bases. In germline, CDR1 is SGDLS, CDR2 YYNGEE. The CDR3 contains 16 residues. In DNA form, the CDR3 reads TGTGCCAGCAGCGGCCGACTAGCGGAGACACAAGGGACCCAGTACTTC. Its protein is CASSGRLAETQGTQYF.

CDR3 sequence: CSASYSAGGYYEQYF. In DNA form, the CDR3 reads TGCAGTGCTAGTTATTCGGCGGGAGGTTACTACGAGCAGTACTTC. The chain joins TRBV20-1 to TRBJ2-7; 8 bases map to TRBD2. The V gene end was trimmed by 3 bases and the J gene end by 3 bases; junction bases not matched to a gene: 10. The CDR3 loop spans 15 amino acids. Germline-derived CDR1 and CDR2 are DFQATT and SNEGSKA (reference sequence).

This chain links TRBV7-2 with TRBJ2-2, with TRBD1 identical over 7 bases. Trimming removed 7 bases from V and 1 base from J; junction bases left unmatched: 3. CDR3 size: 14 residues. The germline V gene has CDR1 SGHTA and CDR2 FQGNSA. CDR3 DNA: TGTGCCAGCACCCGGACAGGGAACACCGGGGAGCTGTTTTTT. The encoded protein is CASTRTGNTGELFF. The variable domain in full, with the rest retrieved from reference TRBV7-2 and TRBJ2-2, is GAGVSQSPSNKVTEKGKDVELRCDPISGHTALYWYRQSLGQGLEFLIYFQGNSAPDKSGLPSDRFSAERTGGSVSTLTIQRTQQEDSAVYLCASTRTGNTGELFFGEGSRLTVL.

This clonotype showed up just a few times. V gene TRBV24-1 combines with J gene TRBJ1-4, with TRBD1 as a possible D gene (5 bases). The CDR3 totals 16 residues. Germline lookup yields CDR1 KGHDR and CDR2 SFDVKD. The germline V and J ends were trimmed by 5 bases and 5 bases, with 17 bases remaining between them. Here the CDR3 reads CATSGSREGMNEKLFF. The CDR3 DNA reads TGTGCCACCAGTGGAAGCAGGGAGGGGATGAATGAAAAACTGTTTTTT.

This clonotype was found once. The V and J genes are TRBV12-3 or TRBV12-4 and TRBJ2-1; the match to TRBD1 covers 9 bases. V lost 6 bases, J lost 0 bases, and 9 bases stayed unmatched. This CDR3 contains 17 residues. This chain's CDR3 is CASRPGTGRASYNEQFF. The CDR3 nucleotides are TGTGCCAGCAGACCCGGGACAGGGAGGGCCTCCTACAATGAGCAGTTCTTC.

CDR3 DNA sequence: TGCAGTGCTAGAGATCCTCCGGCGCGGTATGGCTACACCTTC. Translation: CSARDPPARYGYTF. This chain links TRBV20-1 with TRBJ1-2, with D uncertain. Trimming stripped 0 bases from V and 5 bases from J, with 13 bases between. Germline V CDR1 and CDR2: DFQATT, SNEGSKA (reference sequence). The CDR3 is 14 amino acids.

In DNA, the CDR3 is TGCAGTGCTAGATCGGGGGGAGGAGGCAATCAGCCCCAGCATTTT. Encoded protein: CSARSGGGGNQPQHF. J is TRBJ1-5 and V is TRBV20-1, with D perhaps matching TRBD1 (5 bases). Germline V gene lookup returns CDR1 DFQATT and CDR2 SNEGSKA (reference sequence). The CDR3 runs 15 residues. V was trimmed by 2 bases and J by 2 bases, leaving 13 bases between them.

This clonotype is labeled medium-sized. The DNA is omitted, as the CDR3 cannot be located on it reliably, and the CDR3 follows TCRdb's listing. V gene TRBV29-1 combines with J gene TRBJ2-7; the table's D call TRBD1 went unverified against the DNA. The CDR3 is 12 residues long, ends included. Germline V gene lookup returns CDR1 SQVTM and CDR2 ANQGSEA. The CDR3 is CSVGAGAAAEYF.

The CDR3 region is CASSPRQGNQPQHF. The CDR3 DNA sequence: TGTGCCAGCAGCCCACGACAGGGAAATCAGCCCCAGCATTTT. V is TRBV11-3 and J is TRBJ1-5; TRBD1 aligns across 7 bases. V dropped 5 bases and J dropped 4; count of bases not matched to a gene: 5. Per the germline V gene, CDR1 is SGHNT and CDR2 is YENEEA. The CDR3 is 14 amino acids.

The chain employs TRBV2 and TRBJ1-4, with 7 bases matching TRBD1. The CDR3 totals 18 residues. The ends lost 5 bases at V and 6 bases at J; junction bases unmatched: 18. Germline V CDR1 and CDR2: SNHLY, FYNNEI. The CDR3, as DNA: TGTGCCAGCAGTTTGTATCGGGCAGGGGGAGGGTTCTATGAAAAACTGTTTTTT. This translates into CASSLYRAGGGFYEKLFF. Drawing the rest from reference TRBV2 and TRBJ1-4, the complete variable domain is EPEVTQTPSHQVTQMGQEVILRCVPISNHLYFYWYRQILGQKVEFLVSFYNNEISEKSEIFDDQFSVERPDGSNFTLKIRSTKLEDSAMYFCASSLYRAGGGFYEKLFFGSGTQLSVL.

On this clonotype itself: A read error may produce the germline difference seen at one junction end. V and J are TRBV7-6 and TRBJ2-5, with 7 bases matching TRBD1. CDR3 length: 14 residues. CDR1 SGHVS and CDR2 FNYEAQ come from the germline V gene. The CDR3: CASSLGGQQETQYF. In DNA form, the CDR3 reads TGTGCTAGCAGCTTAGGGGGACAGCAAGAGACCCAGTACTTC.

A remark on this clonotype: An end of the junction differs from the germline gene, which may be a read error. The gene calls are TRBV9 and TRBJ2-1; possible D gene TRBD2, 5 bases. Per the germline V gene, CDR1 is SGDLS and CDR2 is YYNGEE. The CDR3 is made up of 13 amino acids. The CDR3 region has the DNA TGTGCCGGCAGCCCCTGGACTTGGAATGAGCAGTTCTTC. The encoded protein is CAGSPWTWNEQFF.

This clonotype is judged medium-sized. In nucleotides, the CDR3 is TGTGCCACGGGGACAGGCGCGAATGAAAAACTGTTTTTT. Amino acid sequence: CATGTGANEKLFF. The chain recombines TRBV2 with TRBJ1-4; 8 positions match TRBD1. Unmatched junction bases numbered 6, after V lost 10 bases and J lost 5 bases. Germline V gives CDR1 SNHLY, CDR2 FYNNEI. The CDR3 covers 13 residues.

The chain couples TRBV25-1 to TRBJ2-1; the match to TRBD2 covers 8 bases. The CDR3 is made up of 17 amino acids. CDR1 is MGHDK and CDR2 is SYGVNS in the germline V gene. After removal of 4 bases from V and 0 bases from J, the junction contained 8 bases not matched to a gene. The chain's CDR3 is CASSGVGRGASYNEQFF. CDR3 nucleotide sequence: TGTGCCAGCAGTGGGGTTGGGCGGGGGGCCTCCTACAATGAGCAGTTCTTC.

The genes are TRBV20-1 and TRBJ2-3, with 9 bases that match TRBD2. Trimming at V came to 4 bases and at J to 11 bases, leaving 19 bases not matched to a gene. Germline assignment: CDR1 DFQATT and CDR2 SNEGSKA (reference sequence). This CDR3 region has 16 residues. CDR3 coding DNA: TGCAGTGCTATGCGGGGGGGCGGGACTGTATATGTTGAGCAGTATTTT. Its translation: CSAMRGGGTVYVEQYF.

This clonotype was detected many times. V usage is TRBV4-2 and J usage is TRBJ2-5; D might be TRBD2 (5 bases). Germline CDR1 is LGHNA and CDR2 is YNFKEQ. V was pared by 5 bases and J by 0 bases, with 16 bases between. This CDR3 has 16 residues. The CDR3 protein is CASSSGNSGDQETQYF. The CDR3 DNA sequence: TGTGCCAGCAGCTCGGGAAACTCAGGAGACCAAGAGACCCAGTACTTC.

The V gene is TRBV2, the J gene TRBJ2-2, with D perhaps assigned TRBD1 or TRBD2 (5 bases each). Germline-derived CDR1 and CDR2 are SNHLY and FYNNEI. This CDR3 is built from 14 residues. With 6 bases removed from V and 5 bases from J, the gap between germline ends came to 13 bases. The CDR3 sequence: CASRRDGQTGELFF. The DNA of the CDR3 is TGTGCCAGCAGACGGGACGGTCAAACCGGGGAGCTGTTTTTT.